These 17 T cell receptor beta chains originate from one sample sequenced in a study of shared clonotypes between healthy human individuals. Sequencing used immunoSEQ multiplex PCR; TCRdb keeps in-frame clones, though not all of them. Of about half a million clones in the sample, approximately 82% were seen once. Sequencing used PBMCs. The receptors stem from a woman aged 40 to 55 in good health. Some clones in this sample may be carry-over from other donors' samples.

The V call is TRBV28, the J call TRBJ2-7; a possible D gene is TRBD1 (6 bases). CDR3 length: 14 residues. V lost 3 bases and J lost 3, with 12 bases in between. Germline loops: CDR1 MDHEN, CDR2 SYDVKM. The CDR3 spells CASSLGDIFYEQYF. The CDR3 nucleotides read TGTGCCAGCAGTTTGGGGGACATTTTCTACGAGCAGTACTTC.

The genes are TRBV27 and TRBJ1-1; 7 bases align to TRBD1. The CDR3 totals 17 residues. Germline V gives CDR1 MNHEY, CDR2 SMNVEV (reference sequence). V shed 5 bases and J 0 bases; nucleotides not matched to a gene: 12. The CDR3 DNA sequence: TGTGCCAGCAGTCGGCTGATCCAGACAGGGATGAACACTGAAGCTTTCTTT. This translates into CASSRLIQTGMNTEAFF.

CDR3 amino acids: CASSQVAPRTSGRTPTNSYNEQFF. CDR3 nucleotide sequence: TGTGCCAGCAGCCAAGTGGCCCCCCGGACTAGCGGGAGGACCCCAACAAATTCCTACAATGAGCAGTTCTTC. V usage is TRBV14 and J usage is TRBJ2-1; 14 bases align to TRBD2. Germline CDR1 SGHDN, CDR2 FVKESK. The CDR3 is 24 amino acids. The trim removed 1 base at V and 1 base at J, leaving 21 bases unmatched.

The chain joins TRBV7-9 to TRBJ1-6, with TRBD1 identical over 7 bases. The CDR3 consists of 15 residues. Germline trimming cut 1 base from V and 5 bases from J; bases unmatched to any gene: 2. Germline assignment: CDR1 SEHNR and CDR2 FQNEAQ (reference sequence). The CDR3 sequence is CASSLDGQDNSPLHF. The CDR3 DNA reads as TGTGCCAGCAGCTTAGACGGACAGGATAATTCACCCCTCCACTTT.

The V call is TRBV7-9, the J call TRBJ1-1; TRBD1 is a possible D gene (6 bases). V was clipped by 1 base and J by 5 bases, with 8 bases between them. CDR1 is SEHNR and CDR2 is FQNEAQ in the germline V gene (reference sequence). The CDR3 has 13 residues. The CDR3 sequence: CASSLDRATEAFF. The CDR3 DNA follows: TGTGCCAGCAGCTTAGACAGGGCGACTGAAGCTTTCTTT. The full variable domain, with the rest looked up from reference TRBV7-9 and TRBJ1-1, is DTGVSQNPRHKITKRGQNVTFRCDPISEHNRLYWYRQTLGQGPEFLTYFQNEAQLEKSRLLSDRFSAERPKGSFSTLEIQRTEQGDSAMYLCASSLDRATEAFFGQGTRLTVV.

This clone was detected only once. J is TRBJ2-6 and V is TRBV19; TRBD2 is a possible D gene (5 bases). The germline CDR1 and CDR2 sequences are LNHDA and SQIVND (reference sequence). CDR3 size: 15 residues. The germline V and J ends were trimmed by 3 bases and 2 bases, with 8 bases remaining between them. The CDR3 loop reads CASSITRAGANVLTF. Here the CDR3 DNA reads TGTGCCAGTAGTATTACTAGAGCTGGGGCCAACGTCCTGACTTTC.

The rearrangement uses TRBV27 and TRBJ2-7; 10 bases agree with TRBD1. The CDR3 contains 16 residues. Germline V CDR1 and CDR2: MNHEY, SMNVEV (reference sequence). Unmatched junction bases numbered 7, after V lost 0 bases and J lost 5 bases. The CDR3 protein is CASSLSQGQGLHEQYF. CDR3 nucleotides: TGTGCCAGCAGTTTATCACAGGGACAGGGGTTACACGAGCAGTACTTC.

With respect to this clone: The junction and the germline gene differ at one end; a read error may be behind it. The V call is TRBV7-7, the J call TRBJ2-2; the D is unclear. The germline V gene has CDR1 SSHAT and CDR2 FNYEAQ (reference sequence). This CDR3 is 13 amino acids long. The CDR3 nucleotides are TGTGCTAGCAGCTATGACATCAGCGGGGAGCTGTTTTTT. This codes for CASSYDISGELFF.

This chain links TRBV18 with TRBJ2-2, with a tentative D call TRBD2 (5 bases). Germline CDR1 is KGHSH and CDR2 is LQKENI. CDR3 length: 14 residues. V lost 1 base and J lost 4, with 7 bases in between. This CDR3 is CASSPLGSTGELFF. CDR3 nucleotides: TGTGCCAGCTCACCACTAGGGAGCACCGGGGAGCTGTTTTTT.

The V gene is TRBV30, the J gene TRBJ2-3; D perhaps matches TRBD2 (6 bases). Trimming stripped 3 bases from V and 2 bases from J, with 15 bases between. Germline lookup yields CDR1 GTSNPN and CDR2 SVGIG (reference sequence). The CDR3 length is 15 residues. The CDR3 reads CAWRGLSSITDTQYF. The CDR3 nucleotides read TGTGCCTGGAGGGGACTCAGCTCCATCACAGATACGCAGTATTTT.

The chain joins TRBV7-9 to TRBJ2-5; D remains unclear. Trimming pared 4 bases from V and 13 bases from J, leaving 13 bases between. CDR1 is SEHNR, CDR2 FQNEAQ, per germline (reference sequence). There are 11 residues in the CDR3. DNA of the CDR3: TGTGCCAGCAGCTGGTTGGCTAGTACGTACTTC. This codes for CASSWLASTYF. The full variable domain, completed using reference TRBV7-9 and TRBJ2-5, is DTGVSQNPRHKITKRGQNVTFRCDPISEHNRLYWYRQTLGQGPEFLTYFQNEAQLEKSRLLSDRFSAERPKGSFSTLEIQRTEQGDSAMYLCASSWLASTYFGPGTRLLVL.

The V gene is TRBV28, the J gene TRBJ2-7, with D unresolved. This CDR3 is built from 13 residues. The V gene lost 2 bases and the J gene lost 3 bases, with 8 bases spanning the gap. Germline V gives CDR1 MDHEN, CDR2 SYDVKM. Written as DNA, the CDR3 is TGTGCCAGCAGTTTACCTACCCTCTACGAGCAGTACTTC. It is translated as CASSLPTLYEQYF.

The chain has TRBV7-2 and TRBJ2-1; D is ambiguous. This CDR3 has 12 residues. In germline, CDR1 is SGHTA, CDR2 FQGNSA. Trimming removed 1 base from V and 12 bases from J, with 10 bases in between. CDR3 sequence reads: CASSLVGAGQFF. CDR3 coding DNA: TGTGCCAGCAGCTTAGTCGGCGCTGGGCAGTTCTTC.

This clone was detected only once. V usage is TRBV5-1 and J usage is TRBJ1-1; the D is unclear. Germline CDR1 and CDR2: SGHRS and YFSETQ. The CDR3 runs to 13 residues. Trimming pared 0 bases from V and 3 bases from J, leaving 6 bases between. The DNA for the CDR3 is TGCGCCAGCAGCTTGGAACCGGACACTGAAGCTTTCTTT. Amino acid sequence: CASSLEPDTEAFF.

The V call is TRBV6-6, the J call TRBJ1-6; D might be TRBD1 (5 bases). Germline CDR1 reads MNHNY; CDR2 reads SVGAGI (reference sequence). The length of the CDR3 is 16 residues. Trimming shortened V by 6 bases and J by 6 bases, and 18 bases separated the two germline ends. The CDR3 bases are TGTGCCAGCAGCCATTCAGCCGGGGGACTTAATTCACCCCTCCACTTT. Translation: CASSHSAGGLNSPLHF.

This clone showed up just a few times. The genes are TRBV11-3 and TRBJ2-1; D unclear. The CDR3 extends over 16 amino acids. Germline V lookup: CDR1 SGHNT, CDR2 YENEEA. V gave up 5 bases and J gave up 0 bases, with 14 bases separating them. CDR3 loop: CASSGNVPDSYNEQFF. CDR3 bases: TGTGCCAGCAGCGGTAACGTCCCAGACTCCTACAATGAGCAGTTCTTC. Looking up the rest from reference TRBV11-3 and TRBJ2-1 gives the full variable domain: EAGVVQSPRYKIIEKKQPVAFWCNPISGHNTLYWYLQNLGQGPELLIRYENEEAVDDSQLPKDRFSAERLKGVDSTLKIQPAELGDSAVYLCASSGNVPDSYNEQFFGPGTRLTVL.

The chain carries TRBV27 and TRBJ2-1, with 7 bases that match TRBD1. V dropped 5 bases and J dropped 3; count of bases not matched to a gene: 7. The CDR3 spans 15 residues. Looked up from germline, CDR1 is MNHEY and CDR2 is SMNVEV (reference sequence). CDR3 DNA sequence: TGTGCCAGCAGTCCGGGACAGCCTATCTACAATGAGCAGTTCTTC. Translating gives CASSPGQPIYNEQFF.